The 5 T cell receptor beta chains below were found in one sample sequenced in a study of blood T cell repertoires in COVID-19. TCRdb keeps only in-frame clones here, not all; method: immunoSEQ multiplex PCR. The sample has 150,000 to 200,000 clones, 75% to 85% seen once; the top ten hold under 7%. The sequencing sample was made of PBMCs or T cells enriched from blood (not recorded which). The source is a man aged 40-50 years who had recovered from COVID-19.

V gene TRBV6-1 combines with J gene TRBJ2-3, with a possible D match to TRBD1 (6 bases). There are 12 residues in the CDR3. The V end was cut by 1 base, the J end by 11 bases, with 10 bases between. Germline V gene data show CDR1 as MNHNS and CDR2 as SASEGT. Here the CDR3 reads CASSEVRTEQYF. CDR3 nucleotides: TGTGCCAGCAGTGAAGTTAGGACAGAGCAGTATTTT.

The gene calls are TRBV6-5 and TRBJ2-1, with D possibly being TRBD1 (5 bases). The germline V and J ends were trimmed by 6 bases and 16 bases, with 16 bases remaining between them. CDR3 length: 11 amino acids. The germline V gene has CDR1 MNHEY and CDR2 SVGAGI. The CDR3 DNA reads TGTGCCAGCAGAAATTTGGACAAAAATTTCTTC. Protein: CASRNLDKNFF.

The chain carries TRBV19 and TRBJ2-3, with D maybe TRBD2 (6 bases). The germline V gene has CDR1 LNHDA and CDR2 SQIVND (reference sequence). The CDR3 loop spans 11 amino acids. The V end lost 7 bases, the J end lost 6 bases, and 8 bases lay between the germline ends. This chain's CDR3 is CASKGTDTQYF. The CDR3 DNA reads TGTGCCAGTAAGGGGACTGATACGCAGTATTTT.

This chain uses TRBV24-1 with TRBJ2-5, with D perhaps TRBD2 (5 bases). Germline CDR1 is KGHDR and CDR2 is SFDVKD. Trimming took 3 bases from V and 5 from J, leaving 9 bases between them. The CDR3 length is 13 residues. CDR3 DNA: TGTGCCACCAGTGATGGTAGGAGGGAGACCCAGTACTTC. It translates to CATSDGRRETQYF.

The chain has TRBV7-2 and TRBJ2-7; 7 positions match TRBD2. The CDR3 is made up of 15 amino acids. Per germline, CDR1 SGHTA and CDR2 FQGNSA. V was clipped by 1 base and J by 3 bases; unmatched bases: 6. This chain's CDR3 is CASSLGRLAYYEQYV. The CDR3 DNA reads as TGTGCCAGCAGCTTAGGGCGACTAGCTTACTACGAGCAGTACGTC.